Sequencing of this T cell receptor beta chain was carried out in a study of CD8+ T cells in alopecia areata. Findings and caveats of the study: With patients, TCR sharing proved less clear than in mice, a difference possibly related to HLA.

TCR sequencing used cDNA made by reverse transcription of extracted RNA. Sequencing used immunoSEQ multiplex PCR; TCRdb keeps in-frame clones, though not all of them. The sample shows under 150,000 clones, about 50% of them seen only once. Trimming took 3 bases from V and 3 from J, leaving 9 bases between them. CDR3 length: 13 residues. CDR1 and CDR2 from the germline V gene are SGHTA and FQGNSA. As concerns this clone: Its specificity is unknown.

The receptor was isolated from a human donor with alopecia areata. The chain couples TRBV7-2 to TRBJ2-7; TRBD2 is a possible D gene (6 bases). Material for sequencing was NKG2D-low CD8+ T cells sorted from blood. The CDR3 nucleotides read TGTGCCAGCAGCTTCGGGCGGGACTACGAGCAGTACTTC. As protein: CASSFGRDYEQYF. Full variable domain (outside the CDR3, taken from reference TRBV7-2 and TRBJ2-7): GAGVSQSPSNKVTEKGKDVELRCDPISGHTALYWYRQSLGQGLEFLIYFQGNSAPDKSGLPSDRFSAERTGGSVSTLTIQRTQQEDSAVYLCASSFGRDYEQYFGPGTRLTVT.